This entry concerns a single T cell receptor beta chain. The entry originates in a study of blood T cell repertoires in COVID-19. Study-level background: Acute-phase and convalescent COVID-19 samples originated in the United States, Italy and Spain. The cDNA or gDNA used as material had been derived from T cells, B-cell-depleted T cells, or PBMCs.

The CDR3 loop spans 16 amino acids. The V gene's germline CDR1 is SGHVS and CDR2 FNYEAQ. V dropped 1 base and J dropped 4; count of bases not matched to a gene: 8. Source study methods: By means of reference gene primer amplification, nucleated cell counts were estimated. Repertoires were generated with immunoSEQ multiplex PCR, while TCRdb's copy carries only in-frame clones and drops some. V and J calls and clone size come straight from that table; D and trimming were deduced from the DNA. The table has some 300,000 clones, around 88% seen once. The sequenced sample consisted of peripheral blood. The clonotype comes from a woman aged 25 to 39 who had recovered from COVID-19. The chain employs TRBV7-6 and TRBJ1-2; 8 bases agree with TRBD1. The CDR3 DNA follows: TGTGCCAGCAGCTTAGGTCTCCAGGGGGCGGGCTATGGCTACACCTTC. The encoded protein is CASSLGLQGAGYGYTF.